The 9 T cell receptor beta chains in this list originate from one sample, sequenced in a study of T cell responses to AZD1222 COVID-19 vaccine. Sequencing used immunoSEQ multiplex PCR; TCRdb keeps in-frame clones, though not all of them. The table records some 150,000 clones, 90% to 95% of them present only once. The material sequenced was peripheral blood, taken on day 0 of AZD1222 vaccination. These receptors originate from an adult in good health.

V usage is TRBV24-1 and J usage is TRBJ1-5; TRBD1 agrees at 7 bases. The V segment lost 4 bases and the J segment 3 bases; nucleotides outside the gene matches: 5. The CDR3 has 15 amino acids. CDR1 KGHDR and CDR2 SFDVKD come from the germline V gene. This chain's CDR3 is CATSDRDSLNQPQHF. DNA for the CDR3: TGTGCCACCAGTGACCGGGACAGTCTCAATCAGCCCCAGCATTTT.

This rearrangement joins TRBV29-1 to TRBJ1-5; the D gene is possibly TRBD1 (5 bases). V lost 4 bases and J 6 bases, leaving 13 bases between the germline ends. CDR1 and CDR2 from the germline V gene are SQVTM and ANQGSEA. This CDR3 is built from 13 residues. The CDR3 reads CSVADGGSQPQHF. DNA for the CDR3: TGCAGCGTTGCAGATGGGGGATCTCAGCCCCAGCATTTT. The full variable domain, completed using reference TRBV29-1 and TRBJ1-5, is SAVISQKPSRDICQRGTSLTIQCQVDSQVTMMFWYRQQPGQSLTLIATANQGSEATYESGFVIDKFPISRPNLTFSTLTVSNMSPEDSSIYLCSVADGGSQPQHFGDGTRLSIL.

The gene calls are TRBV7-2 and TRBJ2-7; D may match TRBD1 or TRBD2 (5 bases each). The germline CDR1 and CDR2 sequences are SGHTA and FQGNSA. V lost 5 bases, J lost 4 bases, and 18 bases lay in between. The CDR3 consists of 15 residues. The CDR3 spells CASSLRWGSEYEQYF. Written as DNA, the CDR3 is TGTGCCAGCAGCCTTAGGTGGGGGAGTGAATACGAGCAGTACTTC.

This rearrangement joins TRBV7-9 to TRBJ2-1; D gene unclear. Between the trimmed V and J ends, which lost 0 bases and 9 bases, there was a span of 21 bases. The germline gives CDR1 SEHNR, CDR2 FQNEAQ (reference sequence). This CDR3 is 17 amino acids long. The CDR3 DNA is TGTGCCAGCAGCTTAGCCGGTGGCCAATCCCTTGAGAGTGAGCAGTTCTTC. Its translation is CASSLAGGQSLESEQFF.

The genes are TRBV6-2 or TRBV6-3 and TRBJ1-1; D gene unclear. The V and J ends lost 6 bases and 4 bases respectively, with 9 bases between them. Germline CDR1 is MNHEY and CDR2 is SVGEGT. The CDR3 covers 12 residues. The CDR3 DNA reads as TGTGCCAGCAGCCGGTTGGGCACTGAAGCTTTCTTT. It is translated as CASSRLGTEAFF.

V and J are TRBV2 and TRBJ1-1; TRBD1 might be the D (6 bases). V lost 11 bases and J lost 1, with 8 bases in between. The CDR3 length is 11 residues. Per germline, CDR1 SNHLY and CDR2 FYNNEI. The CDR3 sequence is CASTGNTEAFF. The CDR3 nucleotides are TGTGCCTCGACAGGGAACACTGAAGCTTTCTTT.

This clone has a single count. The gene calls are TRBV4-1 and TRBJ2-5; 8 nucleotides match TRBD2. V lost 1 base to trimming and J lost 5 bases; unmatched junction nucleotides: 9. Looked up from germline, CDR1 is MGHRA and CDR2 is YSYEKL. This CDR3 spans 16 amino acids. CDR3 coding DNA: TGCGCCAGCAGCCAAGCTCTCCGGGGGGGTTTGGAGACCCAGTACTTC. It yields the protein CASSQALRGGLETQYF.

Remarks on this clone: In this CDR3 the conserved last residue, phenylalanine or tryptophan, is missing, so a read error is likely. The DNA is left out, because the CDR3 cannot be placed on it with certainty; the CDR3 is given as TCRdb lists it. The chain combines TRBV6-1 with TRBJ1-1. Germline CDR1 reads MNHNS; CDR2 reads SASEGT. 11 amino acids form the CDR3, both terminal residues included. CDR3 region: CASSEAVPHSV.

The V gene is TRBV11-3, the J gene TRBJ2-1; 8 bases map to TRBD1. CDR3 length: 15 amino acids. Germline-derived CDR1 and CDR2 are SGHNT and YENEEA. V lost 1 base, J lost 2 bases, and 1 base stayed unmatched. CDR3 loop: CASSLGTGTYNEQFF. In nucleotides, the CDR3 is TGTGCCAGCAGCTTAGGGACAGGGACCTACAATGAGCAGTTCTTC. Supplemented by reference TRBV11-3 and TRBJ2-1, the full variable domain reads EAGVVQSPRYKIIEKKQPVAFWCNPISGHNTLYWYLQNLGQGPELLIRYENEEAVDDSQLPKDRFSAERLKGVDSTLKIQPAELGDSAVYLCASSLGTGTYNEQFFGPGTRLTVL.